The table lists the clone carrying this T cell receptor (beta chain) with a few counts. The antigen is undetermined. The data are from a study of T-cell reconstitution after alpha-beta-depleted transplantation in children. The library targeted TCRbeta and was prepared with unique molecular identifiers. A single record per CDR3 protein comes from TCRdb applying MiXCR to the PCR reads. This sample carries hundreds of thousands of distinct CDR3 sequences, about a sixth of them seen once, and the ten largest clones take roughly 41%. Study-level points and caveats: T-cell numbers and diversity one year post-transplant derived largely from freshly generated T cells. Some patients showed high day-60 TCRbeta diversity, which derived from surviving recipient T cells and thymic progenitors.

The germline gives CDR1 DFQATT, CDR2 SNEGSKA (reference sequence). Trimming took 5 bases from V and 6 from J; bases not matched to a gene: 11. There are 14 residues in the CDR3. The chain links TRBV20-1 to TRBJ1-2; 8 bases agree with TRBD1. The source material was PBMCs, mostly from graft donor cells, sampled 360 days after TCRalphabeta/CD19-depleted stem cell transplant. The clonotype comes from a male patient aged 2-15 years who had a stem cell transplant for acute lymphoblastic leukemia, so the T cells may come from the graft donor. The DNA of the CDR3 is TGCAGTGCTCGAACGACCGGGACAGGACATGGCTACACCTTC. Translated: CSARTTGTGHGYTF.